One T cell receptor beta chain is described in this entry. Germline assignment: CDR1 LNHDA and CDR2 SQIVND (reference sequence). This CDR3 region has 15 residues. The junction had 8 bases not matched to a gene; V was cut back by 3 bases and J by 8 bases. The data belong to a study of blood T cell repertoires in COVID-19. Study-level background: The study drew acute and convalescent COVID-19 samples from the United States, Italy and Spain. PBMCs, B-cell-depleted T cells, or T cells were the source of the cDNA or gDNA that made up the material.

How the authors handled the data: Cell counts per sample came from amplifying reference gene primers. Repertoires were generated with immunoSEQ multiplex PCR, while TCRdb's copy carries only in-frame clones and drops some. V and J calls and clone size are given by that table; D and trimming were obtained from the DNA. The sample carries around 110,000 clones, around 78% recorded once. The sequencing sample was made of peripheral blood. The chain uses TRBV19 and TRBJ2-1, with TRBD2 matching over 9 bases. This clonotype was sampled from a man younger than 40 with acute or convalescent COVID-19. The CDR3 loop is CASSISGGGPDEQFF. For the CDR3, the DNA is TGTGCCAGTAGTATTAGCGGGGGAGGTCCCGATGAGCAGTTCTTC.